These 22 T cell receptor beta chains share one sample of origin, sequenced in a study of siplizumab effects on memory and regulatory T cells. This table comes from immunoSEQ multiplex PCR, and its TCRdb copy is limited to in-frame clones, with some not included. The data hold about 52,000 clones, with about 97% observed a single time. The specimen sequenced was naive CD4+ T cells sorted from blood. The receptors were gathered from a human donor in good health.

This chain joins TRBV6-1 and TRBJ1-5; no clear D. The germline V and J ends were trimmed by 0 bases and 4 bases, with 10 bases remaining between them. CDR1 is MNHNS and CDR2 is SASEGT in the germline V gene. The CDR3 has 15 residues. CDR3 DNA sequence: TGTGCCAGCAGTGAAGCGGCGGATTCAAATCAGCCCCAGCATTTT. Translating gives CASSEAADSNQPQHF.

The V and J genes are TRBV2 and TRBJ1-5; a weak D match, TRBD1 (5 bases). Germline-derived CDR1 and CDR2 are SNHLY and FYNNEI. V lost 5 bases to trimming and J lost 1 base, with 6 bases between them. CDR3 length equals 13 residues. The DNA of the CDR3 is TGTGCCAGCAGTAGGGACAGCAATCAGCCCCAGCATTTT. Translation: CASSRDSNQPQHF.

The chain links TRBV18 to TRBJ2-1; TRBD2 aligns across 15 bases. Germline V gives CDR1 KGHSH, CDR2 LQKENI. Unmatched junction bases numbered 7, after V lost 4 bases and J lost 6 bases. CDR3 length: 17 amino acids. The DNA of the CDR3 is TGTGCCAGCTCACTCCCGGGACTAGCGGGAGGATTCAATGAGCAGTTCTTC. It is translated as CASSLPGLAGGFNEQFF.

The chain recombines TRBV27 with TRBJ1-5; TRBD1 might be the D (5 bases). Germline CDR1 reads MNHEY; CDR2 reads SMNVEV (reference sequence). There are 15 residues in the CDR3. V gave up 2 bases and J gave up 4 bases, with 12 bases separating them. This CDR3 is CASSLDGDPNQPQHF. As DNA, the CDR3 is TGTGCCAGCAGTTTAGACGGGGACCCGAATCAGCCCCAGCATTTT.

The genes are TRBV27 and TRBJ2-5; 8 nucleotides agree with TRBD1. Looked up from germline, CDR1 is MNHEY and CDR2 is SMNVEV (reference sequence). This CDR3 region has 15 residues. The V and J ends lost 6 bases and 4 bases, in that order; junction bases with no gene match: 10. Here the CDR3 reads CASRAGGAWGETQYF. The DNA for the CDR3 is TGTGCCAGCAGGGCAGGGGGCGCATGGGGAGAGACCCAGTACTTC.

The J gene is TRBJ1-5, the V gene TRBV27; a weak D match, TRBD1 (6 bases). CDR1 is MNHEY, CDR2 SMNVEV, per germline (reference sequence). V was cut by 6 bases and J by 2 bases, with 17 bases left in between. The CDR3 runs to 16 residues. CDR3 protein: CASSPTYRDGNQPQHF. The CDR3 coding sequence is TGTGCCAGCAGCCCTACCTACAGGGACGGCAATCAGCCCCAGCATTTT.

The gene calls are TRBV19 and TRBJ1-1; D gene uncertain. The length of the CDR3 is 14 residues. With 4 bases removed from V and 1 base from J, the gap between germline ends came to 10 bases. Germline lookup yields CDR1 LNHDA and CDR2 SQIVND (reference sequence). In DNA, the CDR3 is TGTGCCAGTAGTAGGGGAGGCGAGAACACTGAAGCTTTCTTT. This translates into CASSRGGENTEAFF.

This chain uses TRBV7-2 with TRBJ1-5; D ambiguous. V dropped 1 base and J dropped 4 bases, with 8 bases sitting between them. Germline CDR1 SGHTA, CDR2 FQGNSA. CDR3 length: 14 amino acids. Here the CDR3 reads CASSLVGRNQPQHF. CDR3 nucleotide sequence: TGTGCCAGCAGCTTAGTTGGGCGGAATCAGCCCCAGCATTTT.

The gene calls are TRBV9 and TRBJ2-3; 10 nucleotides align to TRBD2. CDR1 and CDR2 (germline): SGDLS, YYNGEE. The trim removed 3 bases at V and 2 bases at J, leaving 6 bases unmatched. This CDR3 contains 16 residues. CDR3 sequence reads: CASSALTSGATDTQYF. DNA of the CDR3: TGTGCCAGCAGCGCACTAACTAGCGGGGCCACAGATACGCAGTATTTT.

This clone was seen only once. The CDR3 region has the DNA TGTGCCAGTAGCTTTCGACCTGGGCAGAACACCGGGGAGCTGTTTTTT. Protein: CASSFRPGQNTGELFF. The chain carries TRBV19 and TRBJ2-2, with D unclear. V shed 6 bases and J shed 1 base, with 15 bases lying between them. CDR3 length equals 16 residues. Looked up from germline, CDR1 is LNHDA and CDR2 is SQIVND (reference sequence).

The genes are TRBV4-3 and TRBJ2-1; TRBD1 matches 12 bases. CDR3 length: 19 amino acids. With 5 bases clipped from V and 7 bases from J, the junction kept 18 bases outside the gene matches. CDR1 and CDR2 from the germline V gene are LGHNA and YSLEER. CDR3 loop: CASSYLWDRGRNVDNEQFF. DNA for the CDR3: TGCGCCAGCAGCTACCTCTGGGACAGGGGGCGGAATGTGGATAATGAGCAGTTCTTC.

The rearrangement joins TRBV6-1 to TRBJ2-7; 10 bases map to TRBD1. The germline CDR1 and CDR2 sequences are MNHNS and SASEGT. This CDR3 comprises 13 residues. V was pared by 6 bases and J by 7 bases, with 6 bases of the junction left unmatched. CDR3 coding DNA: TGTGCCAGCAGCCGACAGGGGGCTGATGAGCAGTACTTC. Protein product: CASSRQGADEQYF.

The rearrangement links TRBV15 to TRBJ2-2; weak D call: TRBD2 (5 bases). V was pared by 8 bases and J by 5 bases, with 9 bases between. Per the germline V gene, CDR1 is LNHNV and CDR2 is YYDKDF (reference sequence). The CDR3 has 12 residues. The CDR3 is CATGSLTGELFF. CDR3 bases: TGTGCCACCGGGAGTTTAACCGGGGAGCTGTTTTTT.

The chain's CDR3 is CASSRGGWGQPQHF. Here the CDR3 DNA reads TGTGCCAGCAGCAGAGGGGGGTGGGGTCAGCCCCAGCATTTT. The chain recombines TRBV6-1 with TRBJ1-5; possible D gene TRBD1, 6 bases. V was pared by 6 bases and J by 6 bases, with 15 bases between. The CDR3 covers 14 residues. Germline-derived CDR1 and CDR2 are MNHNS and SASEGT.

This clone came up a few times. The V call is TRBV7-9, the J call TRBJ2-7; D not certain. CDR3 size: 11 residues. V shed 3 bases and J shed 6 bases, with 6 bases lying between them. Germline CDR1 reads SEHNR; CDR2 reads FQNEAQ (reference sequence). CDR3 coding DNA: TGTGCCAGCAGCTTCGCCCTCGAGCAGTACTTC. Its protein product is CASSFALEQYF.

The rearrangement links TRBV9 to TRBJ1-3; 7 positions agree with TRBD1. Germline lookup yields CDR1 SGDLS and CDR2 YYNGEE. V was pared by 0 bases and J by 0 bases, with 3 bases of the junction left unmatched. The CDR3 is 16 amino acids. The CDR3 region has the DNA TGTGCCAGCAGCGTAGGGGACAGCGGCTCTGGAAACACCATATATTTT. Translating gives CASSVGDSGSGNTIYF.

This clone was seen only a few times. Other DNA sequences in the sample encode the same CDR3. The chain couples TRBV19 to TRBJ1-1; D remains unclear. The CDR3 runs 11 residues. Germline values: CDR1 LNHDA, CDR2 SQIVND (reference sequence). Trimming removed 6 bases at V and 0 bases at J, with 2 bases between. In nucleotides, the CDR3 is TGTGCCAGTAGGTTGAACACTGAAGCTTTCTTT. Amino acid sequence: CASRLNTEAFF.

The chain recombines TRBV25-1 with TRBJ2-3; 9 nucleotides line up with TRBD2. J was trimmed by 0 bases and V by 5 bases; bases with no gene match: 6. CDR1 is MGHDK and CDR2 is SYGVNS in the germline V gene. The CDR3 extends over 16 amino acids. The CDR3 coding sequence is TGTGCCAGCAGTCCCCTAGCGGGGAAAAGCACAGATACGCAGTATTTT. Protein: CASSPLAGKSTDTQYF.

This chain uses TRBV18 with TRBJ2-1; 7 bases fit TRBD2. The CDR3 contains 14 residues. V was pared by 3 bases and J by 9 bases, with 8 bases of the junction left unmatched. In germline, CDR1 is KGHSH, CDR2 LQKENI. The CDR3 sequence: CASSPTTSAREQFF. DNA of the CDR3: TGTGCCAGCTCACCGACCACTAGCGCTCGTGAGCAGTTCTTC.

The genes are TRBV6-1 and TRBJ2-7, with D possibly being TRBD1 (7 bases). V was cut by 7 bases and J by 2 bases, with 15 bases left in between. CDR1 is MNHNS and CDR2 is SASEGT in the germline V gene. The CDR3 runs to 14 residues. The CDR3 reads CASTRRDSTYEQYF. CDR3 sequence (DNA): TGTGCCAGCACTAGGCGGGACAGCACCTACGAGCAGTACTTC.

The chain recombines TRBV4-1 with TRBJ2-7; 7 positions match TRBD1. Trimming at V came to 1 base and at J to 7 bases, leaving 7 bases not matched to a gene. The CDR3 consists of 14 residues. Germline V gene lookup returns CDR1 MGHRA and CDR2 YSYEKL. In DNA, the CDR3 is TGCGCCAGCAGCCAAGCCAAGACAGGGAAGGAGCAGTACTTC. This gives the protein CASSQAKTGKEQYF.

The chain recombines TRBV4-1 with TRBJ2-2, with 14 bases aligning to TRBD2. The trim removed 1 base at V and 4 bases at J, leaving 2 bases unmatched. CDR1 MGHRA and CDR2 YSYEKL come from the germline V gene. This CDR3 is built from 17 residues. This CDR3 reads CASSQGGLAGGTGELFF. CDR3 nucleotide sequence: TGCGCCAGCAGCCAAGGTGGACTAGCGGGAGGCACCGGGGAGCTGTTTTTT.